One TCR beta chain is described in this entry. Its specificity is not known. This sample was taken from a study of T cell responses to AZD1222 COVID-19 vaccine. Study-wide background: Second-dose intervals near 4 or 12 weeks were combined.

CDR1 is LNHDA and CDR2 is SQIVND in the germline V gene (reference sequence). V shed 4 bases, J shed 0 bases, and the junction held 8 bases outside the gene matches. This CDR3 is 18 amino acids long. Sequenced by immunoSEQ multiplex PCR; TCRdb stores in-frame clones only, minus some. Among 100,000 to 150,000 clones, 80% to 90% were seen once, and the ten largest hold roughly 8%. Overall study findings and caveats: The donor cohort was predominantly white British with a female majority, and clonal diversity may have been underestimated.

This sequence originates from an adult in good health. This material consisted of peripheral blood, taken on day 0 of AZD1222 vaccination. The chain joins TRBV19 to TRBJ2-5; TRBD2 matches 13 bases. CDR3 DNA: TGTGCCAGTAGTACCCGGACTAGCGGGGGAGTATACCAAGAGACCCAGTACTTC. Amino acid sequence: CASSTRTSGGVYQETQYF.